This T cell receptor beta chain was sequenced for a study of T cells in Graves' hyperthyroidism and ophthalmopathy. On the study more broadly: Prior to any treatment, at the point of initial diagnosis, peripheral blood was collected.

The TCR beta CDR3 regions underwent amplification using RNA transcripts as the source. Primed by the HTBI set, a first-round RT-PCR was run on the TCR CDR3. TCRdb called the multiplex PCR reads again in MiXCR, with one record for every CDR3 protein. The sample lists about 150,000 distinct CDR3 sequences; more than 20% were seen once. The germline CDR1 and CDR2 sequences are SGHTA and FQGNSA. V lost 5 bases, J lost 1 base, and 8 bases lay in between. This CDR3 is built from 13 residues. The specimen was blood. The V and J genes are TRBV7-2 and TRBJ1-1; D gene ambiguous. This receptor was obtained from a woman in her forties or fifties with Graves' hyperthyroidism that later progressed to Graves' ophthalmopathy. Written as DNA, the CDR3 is TGTGCCAGCAGCGCCAGAAGGAACACTGAAGCTTTCTTT. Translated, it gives CASSARRNTEAFF.